This TCR beta chain was documented in a study of T cell clones after liver transplantation. Study background: Standard immunosuppression, with no induction, continued until 12-24 months after transplant.

Sorting of unstimulated PBMCs yielded separate CD3+CD4+ and CD3+CD8+ fractions. Study-level points and caveats: In two subjects, few donor cells limited the measurable donor-reactive repertoire.

On this clone: Its target is not known.

The V gene's germline CDR1 is MNHEY and CDR2 SMNVEV (reference sequence). The CDR3 sequence is 14 residues long. V shed 5 bases, J shed 1 base, and the junction held 0 bases outside the gene matches. Only in-frame clones appear in the TCRdb table, and some are missing; sequencing was by immunoSEQ multiplex PCR. The sample consists of some 57,000 clones, around 70% of them appearing once. The TCR sequence derives from a human patient who received a liver transplant. Some T cells may have come from the graft donor. The material sequenced was CD4+ T cells from blood, taken at the 22-month timepoint. V is TRBV27 and J is TRBJ1-4, with TRBD1 matching 8 bases. For the CDR3, the DNA is TGTGCCAGCAGTGGACAGGGAACTAATGAAAAACTGTTTTTT. Translated: CASSGQGTNEKLFF.